This entry features one T cell receptor beta chain sequence. This clonotype is medium-sized (0.01 to 0.1%) by frequency; its count is not recorded. The specificity of this receptor is unknown. This specimen belongs to a study of CD8 T cells in cerebrospinal fluid in Alzheimer's disease (dated by TCRdb to 2019 to 2021). Context from the whole study: To assess CSF T cell clonal expansion, the study used two single-cell approaches: plate-based nested PCR sequencing and droplet-based sequencing. The study tested whether clonally expanded T cells were present in cerebrospinal fluid from healthy elderly individuals and from patients with neurodegenerative disease. The droplet-based CSF analysis comparing patients with controls included 9 healthy controls (about 11,000 cells) and 9 patients with MCI or Alzheimer's disease (10,391 cells). A total of 25 or so samples were covered by the CSF gene-expression analysis, in which Parkinson's disease patients were included.

CDR1 and CDR2 (DFQATT, SNEGSKA) derive from the germline V gene (reference sequence). The CDR3 holds 14 amino acids from the cysteine to the phenylalanine. There is no recorded DNA. The method was 10x single-cell sequencing. 10X Genomics single-cell V(D)J and 5' gene-expression libraries were used to profile CSF cells. An Illumina NextSeq550 was used to sequence CSF single-cell TCR libraries. On the study's bioinformatics: After V(D)J reads were mapped to the vdj-GRCh38 alts ensemble 2.0.0 reference, the Cell Ranger vdj pipeline was used to analyse the reads. Clonotypes were defined as cell barcodes sharing the same set of productive CDR3 nucleotide sequences. Clonotype information was added to Seurat v3.0 gene-expression metadata to link clonality with transcriptional profiles. CSF cells with more than 1,800 genes, more than 7,500 UMIs or more than 10% mitochondrial reads were excluded. To find TCRs with known antigen specificity, CDR3-beta sequences were matched against VDJdb. Network analysis of clone sharing used the R package qgraph and included only TCRs with complete alpha and beta chains. After reprocessing by TCRdb, each CDR3 protein sequence is one entry, and no DNA is given. The V and J calls come from TCRdb's annotation, not from the publication. The table for this sample lists around 1,200 distinct CDR3 sequences. The ten largest clones add up to 18% of the sample.

Patients with Parkinson's disease were included as a neurodegenerative disease comparison group, since earlier reports had described antigen-specific T cells in the blood of Parkinson's disease patients. All participants were free of acute infectious disease and in good physical condition. Neurodegeneration in patients was confirmed using biomarkers including neurofilament, amyloid-beta and tau. For droplet-based sequencing, live CSF cells were sorted using a live/dead marker. CSF was obtained by lumbar puncture, and immune cells were pelleted by centrifugation at 300g. CSF samples were inspected for red blood cells, and any blood-contaminated sample was excluded. CSF cells were cryopreserved in freezing medium, frozen at -80 degrees C overnight, and then transferred to liquid nitrogen for storage. Before analysis, CSF samples had been stored for less than seven months. What the research found in general, with its limitations: The authors cautioned that detecting EBV-specific TCRs in CSF does not establish a causal link between EBV and Alzheimer's disease. The EBV-specific clones were neither the most highly expanded clones nor enriched among patients. In pooled data, a highly expanded clone (at least 3% of TCRs) occurred in 1 of 10 healthy subjects versus most of the 6 Alzheimer's patients. In patients with MCI or Alzheimer's disease, the biggest CSF clone accounted for a larger percentage of TCRs than in controls. The overall clonality comparison included only samples with detectable clones (11 healthy, 5 MCI, 5 AD, 6 PD).

The rearranged segments are TRBV20-1 and TRBJ1-2; there is no DNA to check the TCRdb D call of TRBD1. Input material: cerebrospinal fluid. The TCR comes from a human donor with Parkinson's disease. The CDR3 sequence is CSAVPWDNTYGYTF.